This T cell receptor beta chain comes out of a study of radiation and T cells in renal cell carcinoma. Study-wide background: Nephrectomy followed 15 Gy stereotactic body radiation by 4 weeks.

The sample's time point: baseline pretreatment blood. The treatment denotes: 15 Gy SBRT to primary tumor, nephrectomy 4 weeks later. This clone was seen more than once but under ten times. Here immunoSEQ multiplex PCR was the method, and the copy in TCRdb shows in-frame clones only, minus some. Here the sample spans 55,000 to 65,000 clones, about three quarters being singletons. V gave up 4 bases and J gave up 3 bases; unmatched junction bases: 6. The V gene's germline CDR1 is PRHDT and CDR2 FYEKMQ (reference sequence). This CDR3 has 16 amino acids. This receptor was taken from a man aged 55 to 69 with renal cell carcinoma. The chain links TRBV13 to TRBJ2-2; 9 nucleotides line up with TRBD2. The specimen comprised blood, sampled from a patient whose treatment included radiotherapy and nephrectomy. The CDR3 DNA follows: TGTGCCAGCAGCTCCGGACTAGCGAGAGACACCGGGGAGCTGTTTTTT. It codes for CASSSGLARDTGELFF.